This T cell receptor (beta chain) appears in the sequencing data of a study of T-cell memory formation after mild COVID-19. Study-level results: Clones contracting over day 15 to 85 were CD4/CD8 balanced, with later expanders leaning CD4+.

Libraries for TCRalpha and TCRbeta carried sample barcodes and unique molecular identifiers via 5'RACE. TCRdb re-derived calls from the 5' RACE reads in MiXCR, one entry per CDR3 protein. This table has 250,000 to 300,000 distinct CDR3 sequences, under 8.5% appearing once. To note about this clonotype: Its antigen is unknown.

V was cut by 1 base and J by 6 bases, with 8 bases left in between. The CDR3 runs 13 residues. The germline gives CDR1 SGHTA, CDR2 FQGNSA. The origin of this receptor is a young man who had mild COVID-19 (a few samples of this study predate the infection). Cell type and time point are not known. V is TRBV7-2 and J is TRBJ2-3, with D uncertain. Sequencing was carried out using PBMCs or a T cell subset sorted from them (not recorded which). CDR3 in DNA: TGTGCCAGCAGCTTAGGCCCGAAGGATACGCAGTATTTT. It is translated as CASSLGPKDTQYF.